These 2 T cell receptor beta chains originate from one sample sequenced in a study of T-cell reconstitution after alpha-beta-depleted transplantation in children. The library targeted TCRbeta and was prepared with unique molecular identifiers. TCRdb reanalysed the PCR reads using MiXCR and keeps one entry per CDR3 protein. The sample records 490,000 or so distinct CDR3 sequences, 8% to 11% being singletons. The source was PBMCs, collected before TCRalphabeta/CD19-depleted stem cell transplant. Receptors originate from a child aged 2 to 15 with inherited bone marrow failure, due to receive a stem cell transplant.

This clonotype has a handful of counts. The V gene is TRBV5-1, the J gene TRBJ1-5; weak D call: TRBD1 (5 bases). The germline gives CDR1 SGHRS, CDR2 YFSETQ. CDR3 length: 15 residues. With 4 bases removed from V and 3 bases from J, the gap between germline ends came to 14 bases. Written as DNA, the CDR3 is TGCGCCAGCAGCCCAACCGGGACGATCAATCAGCCCCAGCATTTT. Translation: CASSPTGTINQPQHF.

CDR3: CASSFRSKDQPQHF. As DNA, the CDR3 is TGTGCCAGCAGTTTTAGGTCCAAGGATCAGCCCCAGCATTTT. This chain links TRBV27 with TRBJ1-5; D remains unclear. V was shortened by 3 bases and J by 5 bases, with 11 bases between the two germline ends. CDR3 length equals 14 residues. Germline CDR1 and CDR2: MNHEY and SMNVEV (reference sequence).